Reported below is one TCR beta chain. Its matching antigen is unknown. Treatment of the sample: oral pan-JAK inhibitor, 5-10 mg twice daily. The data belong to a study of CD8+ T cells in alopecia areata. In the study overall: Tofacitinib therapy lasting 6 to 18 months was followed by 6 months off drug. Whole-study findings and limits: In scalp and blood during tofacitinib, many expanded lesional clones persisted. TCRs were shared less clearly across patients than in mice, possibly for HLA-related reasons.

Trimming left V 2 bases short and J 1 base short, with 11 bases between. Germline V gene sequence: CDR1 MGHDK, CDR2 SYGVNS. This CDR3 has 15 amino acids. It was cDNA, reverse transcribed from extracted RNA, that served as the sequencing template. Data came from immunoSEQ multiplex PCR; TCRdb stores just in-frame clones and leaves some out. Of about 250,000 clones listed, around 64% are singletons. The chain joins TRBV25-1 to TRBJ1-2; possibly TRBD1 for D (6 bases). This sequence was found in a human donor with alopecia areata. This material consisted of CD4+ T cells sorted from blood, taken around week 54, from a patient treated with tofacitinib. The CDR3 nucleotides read TGTGCCAGCAGTGAAGCAGGGGTTAATAACTATGGCTACACCTTC. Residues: CASSEAGVNNYGYTF.